These 9 T cell receptor beta chains were sequenced from one sample in a study of metastatic and nonmetastatic thyroid tumors. TCRdb re-called the PCR reads with MiXCR. Of about 53,000 clones listed, 20% to 25% were seen once; the top ten hold roughly 3.7%. Prior to thyroid surgery, none of the patients had received any treatment. Sequenced sample: blood. The receptors were gathered from a female donor with papillary thyroid cancer or a benign thyroid nodule (not recorded which). Some clones in this sample may be carry-over from other donors' samples.

Concerning this clone: The germline gene is not matched at one end of the junction; a read error may be the cause. The rearrangement links TRBV2 to TRBJ2-7, with unresolved D. CDR1 is SNHLY and CDR2 is FYNNEI in the germline V gene. The CDR3 is made up of 14 amino acids. In nucleotides, the CDR3 is TGTGCCAGCAGTGAAGAGGTCCTGACCTATGAGCAGTACTTC. Translating gives CASSEEVLTYEQYF.

The V gene is TRBV11-2, the J gene TRBJ1-1, with unresolved D. There are 14 residues in the CDR3. Germline lookup yields CDR1 SGHAT and CDR2 FQNNGV. Trimming took off 0 bases at V and 1 base at J, with 6 bases between the two ends. The CDR3 DNA reads as TGTGCCAGCAGCTTAGAAACTCGGAACACTGAAGCTTTCTTT. Translating it yields CASSLETRNTEAFF.

The table lists this clone with many counts. This chain uses TRBV30 with TRBJ1-5; the D gene is possibly TRBD1 (5 bases). This CDR3 spans 15 amino acids. Germline V lookup: CDR1 GTSNPN, CDR2 SVGIG (reference sequence). With 2 bases removed from V and 3 bases from J, the gap between germline ends came to 14 bases. In DNA, the CDR3 is TGTGCCTGGAGTAAGGGACTGACAGACAATCAGCCCCAGCATTTT. Protein product: CAWSKGLTDNQPQHF.

Details on this clone: At one boundary the junction diverges from the germline segment, which might be a read error. The V call is TRBV11-2, the J call TRBJ1-5; tentatively, D is TRBD1 (5 bases). Germline CDR1 SGHAT, CDR2 FQNNGV. CDR3 length equals 14 residues. The DNA for the CDR3 is TGTGCCAGCCGCTTGACAGATAGCAATCAGCCCCCGCATTTT. This translates into CASRLTDSNQPPHF. The entire variable domain, with the rest obtained from reference TRBV11-2 and TRBJ1-5, is as follows: EAGVAQSPRYKIIEKRQSVAFWCNPISGHATLYWYQQILGQGPKLLIQFQNNGVVDDSQLPKDRFSAERLKGVDSTLKIQPAKLEDSAVYLCASRLTDSNQPPHFGDGTRLSIL.

Ten or more counts support this clone. The genes are TRBV11-3 and TRBJ2-3; D may match TRBD1 or TRBD2 (5 bases each). CDR3 length: 14 residues. CDR1 is SGHNT, CDR2 YENEEA, per germline. Trimming pared 3 bases from V and 0 bases from J, leaving 7 bases between. The CDR3 DNA reads TGTGCCAGCAGCTTGGGACGGAGCACAGATACGCAGTATTTT. Its translation is CASSLGRSTDTQYF.

With respect to this clone: One end of the junction is discordant with germline, which a read error may explain. This chain links TRBV28 with TRBJ2-1; 8 bases are a match to TRBD2. CDR1 and CDR2 (germline): MDHEN, SYDVKM. CDR3 size: 14 residues. This CDR3 is CASMSSTSAGEHFF. The CDR3 nucleotides read TGTGCCAGCATGTCTTCGACTAGCGCGGGTGAGCATTTCTTC.

This clone was observed a single time. Other DNA sequences in the same sample also yield this CDR3. This chain links TRBV5-1 with TRBJ2-7; 7 nucleotides match TRBD2. The V gene's germline CDR1 is SGHRS and CDR2 YFSETQ. V trimming: 2 bases; J trimming: 2 bases; junction bases outside the gene matches: 10. The CDR3 is 16 residues long. The CDR3 protein is CASSLISGTYPYEQYF. The CDR3 DNA reads TGCGCCAGCAGCTTAATAAGCGGGACTTACCCCTACGAGCAGTACTTC.

This clone was counted a few times. This chain links TRBV6-6 with TRBJ2-7; 8 bases align to TRBD1. CDR3 length equals 15 residues. V lost 2 bases, J lost 6 bases, and 9 bases stayed unmatched. Germline loops: CDR1 MNHNY, CDR2 SVGAGI (reference sequence). In DNA form, the CDR3 reads TGTGCCAGCAGTTACGCCGGGACAGGTCTTGCCGAGCAGTACTTC. This gives the protein CASSYAGTGLAEQYF.

This chain uses TRBV6-1 with TRBJ2-3; 8 nucleotides align to TRBD2. CDR1 is MNHNS, CDR2 SASEGT, per germline. The length of the CDR3 is 13 residues. Unmatched junction bases numbered 5, after V lost 6 bases and J lost 6 bases. In DNA form, the CDR3 reads TGTGCCAGCAGGGGACTAGAGGGGGATACGCAGTATTTT. This gives the protein CASRGLEGDTQYF.